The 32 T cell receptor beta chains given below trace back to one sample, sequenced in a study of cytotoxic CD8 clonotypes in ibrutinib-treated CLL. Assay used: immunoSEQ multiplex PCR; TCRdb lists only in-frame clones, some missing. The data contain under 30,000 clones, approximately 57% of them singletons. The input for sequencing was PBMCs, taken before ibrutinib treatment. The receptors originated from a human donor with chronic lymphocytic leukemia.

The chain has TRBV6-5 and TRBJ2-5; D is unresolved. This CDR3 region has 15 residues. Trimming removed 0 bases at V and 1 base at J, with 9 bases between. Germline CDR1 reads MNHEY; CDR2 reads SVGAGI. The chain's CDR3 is CASSYSFSSQETQYF. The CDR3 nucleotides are TGTGCCAGCAGTTACTCTTTTTCCAGCCAAGAGACCCAGTACTTC.

CDR3 DNA sequence: TGCGCCAGCAGCTTGCTCCTAGCGGGGGACCAAGAGACCCAGTACTTC. Amino acid sequence: CASSLLLAGDQETQYF. The V call is TRBV5-1, the J call TRBJ2-5; TRBD2 agrees at 10 bases. Germline CDR1 is SGHRS and CDR2 is YFSETQ. This CDR3 is built from 16 residues. V was clipped by 1 base and J by 0 bases; unmatched bases: 3. Full variable domain (rest looked up from reference TRBV5-1 and TRBJ2-5): KAGVTQTPRYLIKTRGQQVTLSCSPISGHRSVSWYQQTPGQGLQFLFEYFSETQRNKGNFPGRFSGRQFSNSRSEMNVSTLELGDSALYLCASSLLLAGDQETQYFGPGTRLLVL.

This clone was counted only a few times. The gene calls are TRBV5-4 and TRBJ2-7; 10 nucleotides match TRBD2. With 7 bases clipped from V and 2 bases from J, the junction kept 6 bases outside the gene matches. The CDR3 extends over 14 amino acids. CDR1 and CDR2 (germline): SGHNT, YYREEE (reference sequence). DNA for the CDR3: TGTGCCAGCTCAAGAAGCGGGAGGGCCTACGAGCAGTACTTC. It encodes CASSRSGRAYEQYF.

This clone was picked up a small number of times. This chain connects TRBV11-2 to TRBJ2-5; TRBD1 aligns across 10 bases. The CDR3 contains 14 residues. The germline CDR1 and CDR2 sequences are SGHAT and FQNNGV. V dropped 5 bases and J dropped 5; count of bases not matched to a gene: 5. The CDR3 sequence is CASSRDRGGETQYF. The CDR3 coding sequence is TGTGCCAGCAGCCGGGACAGGGGAGGGGAGACCCAGTACTTC. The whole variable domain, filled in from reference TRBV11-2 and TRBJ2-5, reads EAGVAQSPRYKIIEKRQSVAFWCNPISGHATLYWYQQILGQGPKLLIQFQNNGVVDDSQLPKDRFSAERLKGVDSTLKIQPAKLEDSAVYLCASSRDRGGETQYFGPGTRLLVL.

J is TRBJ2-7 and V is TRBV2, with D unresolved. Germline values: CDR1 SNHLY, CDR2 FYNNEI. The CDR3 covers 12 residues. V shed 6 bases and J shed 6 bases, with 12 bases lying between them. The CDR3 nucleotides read TGTGCCAGCAGCGATAGTCTCGGCGAGCAGTACTTC. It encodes CASSDSLGEQYF. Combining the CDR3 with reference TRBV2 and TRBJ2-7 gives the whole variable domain EPEVTQTPSHQVTQMGQEVILRCVPISNHLYFYWYRQILGQKVEFLVSFYNNEISEKSEIFDDQFSVERPDGSNFTLKIRSTKLEDSAMYFCASSDSLGEQYFGPGTRLTVT.

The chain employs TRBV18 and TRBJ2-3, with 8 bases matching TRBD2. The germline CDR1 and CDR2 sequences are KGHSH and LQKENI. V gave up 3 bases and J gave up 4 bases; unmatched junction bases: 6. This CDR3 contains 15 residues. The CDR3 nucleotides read TGTGCCAGCTCACCCAGCGGGAGAATTCCAGATACGCAGTATTTT. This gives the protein CASSPSGRIPDTQYF.

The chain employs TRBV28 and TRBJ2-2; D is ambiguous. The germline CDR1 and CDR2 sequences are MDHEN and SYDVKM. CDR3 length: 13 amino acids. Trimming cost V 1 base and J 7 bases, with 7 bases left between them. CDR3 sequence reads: CASSLSGDGELFF. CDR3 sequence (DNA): TGTGCCAGCAGTTTATCGGGTGACGGGGAGCTGTTTTTT.

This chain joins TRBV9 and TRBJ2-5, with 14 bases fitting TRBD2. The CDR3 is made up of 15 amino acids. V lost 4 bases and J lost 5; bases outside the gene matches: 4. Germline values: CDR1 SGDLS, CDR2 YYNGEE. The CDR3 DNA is TGTGCCAGCAGCCTGGGACTAGCGGGGGTTGAGACCCAGTACTTC. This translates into CASSLGLAGVETQYF. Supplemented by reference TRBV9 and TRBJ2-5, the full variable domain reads DSGVTQTPKHLITATGQRVTLRCSPRSGDLSVYWYQQSLDQGLQFLIQYYNGEERAKGNILERFSAQQFPDLHSELNLSSLELGDSALYFCASSLGLAGVETQYFGPGTRLLVL.

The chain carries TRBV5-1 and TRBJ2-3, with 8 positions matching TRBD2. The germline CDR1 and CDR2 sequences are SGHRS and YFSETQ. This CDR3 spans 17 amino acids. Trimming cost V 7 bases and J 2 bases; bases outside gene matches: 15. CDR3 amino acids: CASGVTAVAGFTDTQYF. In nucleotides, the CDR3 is TGCGCCAGCGGGGTTACCGCGGTAGCGGGGTTCACAGATACGCAGTATTTT.

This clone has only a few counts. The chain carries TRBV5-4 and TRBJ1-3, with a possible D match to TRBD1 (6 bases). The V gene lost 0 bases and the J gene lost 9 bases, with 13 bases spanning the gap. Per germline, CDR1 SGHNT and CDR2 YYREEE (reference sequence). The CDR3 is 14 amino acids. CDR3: CASSLAGAVGTIYF. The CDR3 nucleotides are TGTGCCAGCAGCTTGGCAGGGGCCGTGGGCACCATATATTTT.

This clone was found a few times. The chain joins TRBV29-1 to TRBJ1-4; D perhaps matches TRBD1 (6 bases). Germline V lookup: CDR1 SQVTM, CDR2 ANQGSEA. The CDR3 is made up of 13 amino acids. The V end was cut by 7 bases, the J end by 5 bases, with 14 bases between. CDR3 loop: CSATGTRNEKLFF. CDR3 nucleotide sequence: TGCAGCGCAACCGGGACAAGAAATGAAAAACTGTTTTTT.

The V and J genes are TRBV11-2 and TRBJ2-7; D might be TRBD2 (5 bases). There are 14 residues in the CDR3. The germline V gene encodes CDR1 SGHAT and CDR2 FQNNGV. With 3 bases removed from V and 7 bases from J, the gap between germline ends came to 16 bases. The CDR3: CASSFRTPVVEQYF. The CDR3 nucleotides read TGTGCCAGCAGCTTTAGGACTCCCGTTGTGGAGCAGTACTTC.

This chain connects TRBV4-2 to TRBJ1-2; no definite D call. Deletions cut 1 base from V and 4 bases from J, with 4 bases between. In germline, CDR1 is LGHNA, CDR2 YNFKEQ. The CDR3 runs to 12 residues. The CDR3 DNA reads TGTGCCAGCAGCCAAGCCTCCTATGGCTACACCTTC. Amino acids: CASSQASYGYTF.

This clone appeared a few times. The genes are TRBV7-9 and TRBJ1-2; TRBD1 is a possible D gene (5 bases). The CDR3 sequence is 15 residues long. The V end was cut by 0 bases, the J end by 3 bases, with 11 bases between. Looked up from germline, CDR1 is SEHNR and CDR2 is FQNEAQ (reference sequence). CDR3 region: CASSLALWGDYGYTF. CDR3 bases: TGTGCCAGCAGCTTAGCCCTCTGGGGGGACTATGGCTACACCTTC.

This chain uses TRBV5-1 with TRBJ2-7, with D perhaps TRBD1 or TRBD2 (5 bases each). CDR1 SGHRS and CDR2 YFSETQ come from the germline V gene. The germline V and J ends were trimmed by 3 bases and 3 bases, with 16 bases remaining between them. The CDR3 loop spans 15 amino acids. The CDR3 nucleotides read TGCGCCAGCAGCTCGGGGCCGGGACGGTACTACGAGCAGTACTTC. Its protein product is CASSSGPGRYYEQYF.

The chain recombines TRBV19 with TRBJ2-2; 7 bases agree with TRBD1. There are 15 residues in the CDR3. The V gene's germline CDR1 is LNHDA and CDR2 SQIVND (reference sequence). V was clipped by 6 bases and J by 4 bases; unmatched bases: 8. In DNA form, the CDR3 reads TGTGCCAGTAGCGTGAACAGGGGCGGCACCGGGGAGCTGTTTTTT. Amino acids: CASSVNRGGTGELFF.

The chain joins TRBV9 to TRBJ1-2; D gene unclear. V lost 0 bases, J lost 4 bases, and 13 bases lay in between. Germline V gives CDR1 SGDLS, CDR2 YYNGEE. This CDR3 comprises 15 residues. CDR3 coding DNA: TGTGCCAGCAGCGTAGAGTGGGGTTATGGCTATGGCTACACCTTC. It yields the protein CASSVEWGYGYGYTF.

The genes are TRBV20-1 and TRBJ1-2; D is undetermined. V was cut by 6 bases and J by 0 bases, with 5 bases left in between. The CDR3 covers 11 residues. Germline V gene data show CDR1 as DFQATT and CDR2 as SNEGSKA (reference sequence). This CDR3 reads CSALTNYGYTF. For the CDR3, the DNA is TGCAGTGCGCTCACTAACTATGGCTACACCTTC.

The CDR3 here is CASSPRGVVQETQYF. The CDR3 nucleotides read TGTGCCAGCAGCCCCCGCGGGGTCGTCCAAGAGACCCAGTACTTC. The rearrangement uses TRBV9 and TRBJ2-5; tentative D call: TRBD2 (6 bases). The CDR3 has 15 amino acids. V lost 4 bases to trimming and J lost 1 base, with 14 bases between them. Germline V gene lookup returns CDR1 SGDLS and CDR2 YYNGEE.

CDR3: CASSQDHTDNEQFF. The CDR3, as DNA: TGTGCCAGCAGCCAGGACCATACCGACAATGAGCAGTTCTTC. The chain is built from TRBV5-4 and TRBJ2-1; D is uncertain. The V gene's germline CDR1 is SGHNT and CDR2 YYREEE (reference sequence). Deletions cut 4 bases from V and 5 bases from J, with 13 bases between. The CDR3 extends over 14 amino acids.

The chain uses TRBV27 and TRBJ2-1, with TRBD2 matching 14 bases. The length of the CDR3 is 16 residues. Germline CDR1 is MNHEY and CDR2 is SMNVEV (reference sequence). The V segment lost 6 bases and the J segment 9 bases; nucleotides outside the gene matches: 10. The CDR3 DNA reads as TGTGCCAGCAGCCCGGGACTAGCGGGAGCCACAGGTGAGCAGTTCTTC. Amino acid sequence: CASSPGLAGATGEQFF.

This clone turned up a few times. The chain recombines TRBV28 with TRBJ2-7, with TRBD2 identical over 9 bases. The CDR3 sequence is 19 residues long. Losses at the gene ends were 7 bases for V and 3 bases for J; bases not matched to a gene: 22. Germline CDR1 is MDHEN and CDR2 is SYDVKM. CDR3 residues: CASTSRMVRAGGIIYEQYF. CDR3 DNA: TGTGCCAGCACCTCCCGGATGGTGCGGGCGGGAGGGATCATCTACGAGCAGTACTTC.

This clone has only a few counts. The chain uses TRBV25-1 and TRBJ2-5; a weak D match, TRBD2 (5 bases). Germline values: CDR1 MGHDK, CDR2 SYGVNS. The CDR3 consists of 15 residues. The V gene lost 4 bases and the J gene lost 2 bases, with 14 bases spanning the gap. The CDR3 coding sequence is TGTGCCAGCAGTGTCTCAGTGGGAGTTCAAGAGACCCAGTACTTC. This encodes CASSVSVGVQETQYF.

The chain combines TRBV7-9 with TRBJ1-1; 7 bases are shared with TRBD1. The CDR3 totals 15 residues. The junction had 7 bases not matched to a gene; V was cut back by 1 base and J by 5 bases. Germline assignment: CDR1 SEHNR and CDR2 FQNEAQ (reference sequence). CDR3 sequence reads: CASSLGRGRGTEAFF. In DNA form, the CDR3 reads TGTGCCAGCAGCTTAGGGAGGGGGCGAGGGACTGAAGCTTTCTTT. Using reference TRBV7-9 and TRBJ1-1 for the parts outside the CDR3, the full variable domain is DTGVSQNPRHKITKRGQNVTFRCDPISEHNRLYWYRQTLGQGPEFLTYFQNEAQLEKSRLLSDRFSAERPKGSFSTLEIQRTEQGDSAMYLCASSLGRGRGTEAFFGQGTRLTVV.

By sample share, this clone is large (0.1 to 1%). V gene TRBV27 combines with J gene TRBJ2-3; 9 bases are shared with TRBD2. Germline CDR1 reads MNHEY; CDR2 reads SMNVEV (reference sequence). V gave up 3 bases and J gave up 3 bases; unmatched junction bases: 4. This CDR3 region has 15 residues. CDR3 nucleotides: TGTGCCAGCAGTTTTGCGGGAGGGGGGACAGATACGCAGTATTTT. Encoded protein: CASSFAGGGTDTQYF.

DNA of the CDR3: TGTGCCAGCAGCTTGGACAGAAAATACAATGAGCAGTTCTTC. Its protein is CASSLDRKYNEQFF. The V call is TRBV7-9, the J call TRBJ2-1; TRBD1 is a possible D gene (6 bases). V was cut by 3 bases and J by 4 bases, with 10 bases left in between. The CDR3 spans 14 residues. Germline V gene data show CDR1 as SEHNR and CDR2 as FQNEAQ (reference sequence). Complete variable domain (other parts from reference TRBV7-9 and TRBJ2-1): DTGVSQNPRHKITKRGQNVTFRCDPISEHNRLYWYRQTLGQGPEFLTYFQNEAQLEKSRLLSDRFSAERPKGSFSTLEIQRTEQGDSAMYLCASSLDRKYNEQFFGPGTRLTVL.

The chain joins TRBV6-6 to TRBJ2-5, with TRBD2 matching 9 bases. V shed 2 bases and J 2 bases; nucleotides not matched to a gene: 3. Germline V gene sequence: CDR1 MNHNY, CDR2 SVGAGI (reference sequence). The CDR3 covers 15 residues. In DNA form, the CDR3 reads TGTGCCAGCAGTTACGCTAGCGGGGTACAAGAGACCCAGTACTTC. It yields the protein CASSYASGVQETQYF.

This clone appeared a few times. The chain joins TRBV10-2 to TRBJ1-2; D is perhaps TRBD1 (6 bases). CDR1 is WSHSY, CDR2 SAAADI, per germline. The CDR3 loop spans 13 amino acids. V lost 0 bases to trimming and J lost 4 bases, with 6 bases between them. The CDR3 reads CASSESQGYGYTF. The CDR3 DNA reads TGCGCCAGCAGTGAGTCACAGGGCTATGGCTACACCTTC.

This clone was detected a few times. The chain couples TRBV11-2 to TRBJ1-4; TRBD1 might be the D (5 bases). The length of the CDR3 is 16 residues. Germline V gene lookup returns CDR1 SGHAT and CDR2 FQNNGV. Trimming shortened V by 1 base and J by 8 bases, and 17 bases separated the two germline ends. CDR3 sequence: CASSLGRWTIGEKLFF. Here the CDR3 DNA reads TGTGCCAGCAGCTTAGGGCGCTGGACAATAGGCGAAAAACTGTTTTTT. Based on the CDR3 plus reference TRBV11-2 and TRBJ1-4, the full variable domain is EAGVAQSPRYKIIEKRQSVAFWCNPISGHATLYWYQQILGQGPKLLIQFQNNGVVDDSQLPKDRFSAERLKGVDSTLKIQPAKLEDSAVYLCASSLGRWTIGEKLFFGSGTQLSVL.

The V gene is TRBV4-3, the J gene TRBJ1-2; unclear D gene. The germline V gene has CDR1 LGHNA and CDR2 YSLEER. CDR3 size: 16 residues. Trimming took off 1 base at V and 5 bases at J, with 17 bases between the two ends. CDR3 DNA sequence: TGCGCCAGCAGCCAAGGAGGGTGGAAAGGTGTATATGGCTACACCTTC. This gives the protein CASSQGGWKGVYGYTF.

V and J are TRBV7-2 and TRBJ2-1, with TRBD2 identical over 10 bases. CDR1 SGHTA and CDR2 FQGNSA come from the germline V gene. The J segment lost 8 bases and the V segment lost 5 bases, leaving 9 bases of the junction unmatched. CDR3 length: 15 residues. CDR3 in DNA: TGTGCCAGCAGCCGCCCGGGACTAGCGTCCCATGAGCAGTTCTTC. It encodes CASSRPGLASHEQFF. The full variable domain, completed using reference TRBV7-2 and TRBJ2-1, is GAGVSQSPSNKVTEKGKDVELRCDPISGHTALYWYRQSLGQGLEFLIYFQGNSAPDKSGLPSDRFSAERTGGSVSTLTIQRTQQEDSAVYLCASSRPGLASHEQFFGPGTRLTVL.

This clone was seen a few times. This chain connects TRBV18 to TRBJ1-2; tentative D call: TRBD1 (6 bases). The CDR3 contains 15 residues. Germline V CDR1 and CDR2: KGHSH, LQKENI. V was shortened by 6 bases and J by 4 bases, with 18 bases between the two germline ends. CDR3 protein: CASSPSTGHAYGYTF. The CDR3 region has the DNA TGTGCCAGCTCCCCATCGACAGGCCATGCCTATGGCTACACCTTC.